One sample yielded the 26 T cell receptor beta chains listed below, sequenced in a study of long-term antiretroviral therapy in people with HIV. The libraries were made with immunoSEQ v3.0 at survey level. Data came from immunoSEQ multiplex PCR; TCRdb stores just in-frame clones and leaves some out. This table holds about 26,000 clones, more than 85% found once. Specimen: unsorted PBMCs, collected just over 2.6 years after starting antiretroviral therapy. The receptors were gathered from a man aged 35-49 years with HIV.

The rearrangement joins TRBV5-6 to TRBJ1-2; 8 bases agree with TRBD1. The CDR3 runs 13 residues. Per germline, CDR1 SGHDT and CDR2 YYEEEE. V shed 4 bases and J 8 bases; nucleotides not matched to a gene: 7. CDR3 amino acids: CASSRQGSGGYTF. CDR3 coding DNA: TGTGCCAGCAGCAGACAGGGGTCCGGGGGCTACACCTTC.

This clone was seen just once. The CDR3 nucleotides are TGTGCCAGCAGCCAAGAGCAGCGGGACAGGGTCTACGAGCAGTACTTC. It codes for CASSQEQRDRVYEQYF. The chain joins TRBV14 to TRBJ2-7, with 9 bases aligning to TRBD1. Germline CDR1 is SGHDN and CDR2 is FVKESK. This CDR3 region has 16 residues. V was pared by 0 bases and J by 3 bases, with 6 bases of the junction left unmatched.

The rearrangement joins TRBV5-1 to TRBJ1-6; D gene uncertain. The ends were cut back, 0 bases at V and 3 bases at J, with 10 bases in the middle. Germline CDR1 SGHRS, CDR2 YFSETQ. This CDR3 region has 16 residues. The CDR3 spells CASSLEPGDYNSPLHF. CDR3 sequence (DNA): TGCGCCAGCAGCTTGGAGCCAGGCGACTATAATTCACCCCTCCACTTT. The full variable domain, its missing parts supplied by reference TRBV5-1 and TRBJ1-6, is KAGVTQTPRYLIKTRGQQVTLSCSPISGHRSVSWYQQTPGQGLQFLFEYFSETQRNKGNFPGRFSGRQFSNSRSEMNVSTLELGDSALYLCASSLEPGDYNSPLHFGNGTRLTVT.

The chain has TRBV30 and TRBJ2-5; TRBD2 agrees at 7 bases. CDR3 length: 12 residues. Germline-derived CDR1 and CDR2 are GTSNPN and SVGIG (reference sequence). V shed 1 base, J shed 5 bases, and the junction held 1 base outside the gene matches. The DNA of the CDR3 is TGTGCCTGGAGTGACGGGAGGGAGACCCAGTACTTC. It encodes CAWSDGRETQYF. Based on the CDR3 plus reference TRBV30 and TRBJ2-5, the full variable domain is SQTIHQWPATLVQPVGSPLSLECTVEGTSNPNLYWYRQAAGRGLQLLFYSVGIGQISSEVPQNLSASRPQDRQFILSSKKLLLSDSGFYLCAWSDGRETQYFGPGTRLLVL.

This clone was observed a few times. This CDR3 is CASSESASGSGTDTQYF. The CDR3 DNA is TGTGCCAGCAGTGAATCGGCTAGCGGGAGTGGCACAGATACGCAGTATTTT. This chain connects TRBV25-1 to TRBJ2-3; 10 bases line up with TRBD2. CDR1 is MGHDK, CDR2 SYGVNS, per germline. The CDR3 has 17 amino acids. Unmatched junction bases numbered 5, after V lost 1 base and J lost 1 base.

The chain recombines TRBV7-9 with TRBJ1-2; tentative D call: TRBD1 (5 bases). Between the trimmed V and J ends, which lost 4 bases and 8 bases, there was a span of 17 bases. Germline V gene data show CDR1 as SEHNR and CDR2 as FQNEAQ (reference sequence). This CDR3 has 14 amino acids. CDR3 nucleotides: TGTGCCAGCAGCTCCCTCAGGGATTCAGGAGGCTACACCTTC. It translates to CASSSLRDSGGYTF.

The chain links TRBV6-6 to TRBJ2-7, with 11 bases aligning to TRBD1. CDR1 MNHNY and CDR2 SVGAGI come from the germline V gene (reference sequence). CDR3 length: 16 amino acids. V lost 2 bases, J lost 2 bases, and 5 bases stayed unmatched. The CDR3 DNA reads as TGTGCCAGCAGTTACGCTCCGGGACAGGGGGCCTACGAGCAGTACTTC. It is translated as CASSYAPGQGAYEQYF.

The rearrangement joins TRBV27 to TRBJ1-5; perhaps TRBD1 as D (6 bases). Per germline, CDR1 MNHEY and CDR2 SMNVEV (reference sequence). V lost 6 bases and J lost 0, with 12 bases in between. This CDR3 is 15 amino acids long. The CDR3, as DNA: TGTGCCAGCAGGGGACACAATGATAGCAATCAGCCCCAGCATTTT. The encoded protein is CASRGHNDSNQPQHF.

This clone has a single count. The chain joins TRBV5-1 to TRBJ1-1; D is ambiguous. CDR1 and CDR2 from the germline V gene are SGHRS and YFSETQ. The ends were cut back, 0 bases at V and 7 bases at J, with 13 bases in the middle. The CDR3 extends over 14 amino acids. CDR3 residues: CASSLEGFQFEAFF. DNA for the CDR3: TGCGCCAGCAGCTTGGAAGGGTTTCAGTTTGAAGCTTTCTTT.

The chain couples TRBV4-3 to TRBJ1-2; no firm D call. The CDR3 has 15 residues. With 3 bases removed from V and 8 bases from J, the gap between germline ends came to 19 bases. CDR1 LGHNA and CDR2 YSLEER come from the germline V gene. CDR3 in DNA: TGCGCCAGCAGCCAGGACGGCGATTCCCAAGAAGGCTACACCTTC. This codes for CASSQDGDSQEGYTF.

This clone has a handful of counts. The genes are TRBV10-3 and TRBJ2-3; D possibly matches TRBD1 or TRBD2 (6 bases each). There are 17 residues in the CDR3. Germline assignment: CDR1 ENHRY and CDR2 SYGVKD. Trimming removed 0 bases at V and 7 bases at J, with 20 bases between. The CDR3 is CAISESVGGAPVNTQYF. CDR3 in DNA: TGTGCCATCAGTGAGTCCGTCGGGGGCGCTCCCGTGAATACGCAGTATTTT.

V is TRBV2 and J is TRBJ2-2, with D tentatively TRBD1 (6 bases). The V gene's germline CDR1 is SNHLY and CDR2 FYNNEI. CDR3 size: 14 residues. The V gene lost 1 base and the J gene lost 4 bases, with 7 bases spanning the gap. The CDR3 spells CASSEVRGTGELFF. The DNA of the CDR3 is TGTGCCAGCAGTGAAGTCAGGGGCACCGGGGAGCTGTTTTTT.

The chain links TRBV7-9 to TRBJ2-7; D may be TRBD2 (6 bases). Trimming took off 6 bases at V and 5 bases at J, with 8 bases between the two ends. This CDR3 comprises 11 residues. The germline V gene encodes CDR1 SEHNR and CDR2 FQNEAQ (reference sequence). The CDR3 protein is CASSRRDEQYF. CDR3 nucleotide sequence: TGTGCCAGCAGTCGGAGGGACGAGCAGTACTTC. Full variable domain (outside the CDR3, taken from reference TRBV7-9 and TRBJ2-7): DTGVSQNPRHKITKRGQNVTFRCDPISEHNRLYWYRQTLGQGPEFLTYFQNEAQLEKSRLLSDRFSAERPKGSFSTLEIQRTEQGDSAMYLCASSRRDEQYFGPGTRLTVT.

V usage is TRBV4-3 and J usage is TRBJ1-5; D ambiguous. Germline assignment: CDR1 LGHNA and CDR2 YSLEER. There are 14 residues in the CDR3. The germline V and J ends were trimmed by 0 bases and 6 bases, with 9 bases remaining between them. In DNA, the CDR3 is TGCGCCAGCAGCCAAGATCATGGGTCTCAGCCCCAGCATTTT. It codes for CASSQDHGSQPQHF.

There are a few counts of this clone. V and J are TRBV4-1 and TRBJ2-3; D gene ambiguous. Trimming cost V 3 bases and J 0 bases, with 7 bases left between them. The CDR3 sequence is 14 residues long. From germline, CDR1 is MGHRA and CDR2 YSYEKL. The CDR3 sequence is CASSQWSSTDTQYF. In nucleotides, the CDR3 is TGCGCCAGCAGCCAGTGGTCTAGCACAGATACGCAGTATTTT.

V is TRBV7-2 and J is TRBJ2-1, with TRBD1 identical over 10 bases. The CDR3 runs 16 residues. CDR1 and CDR2 (germline): SGHTA, FQGNSA. The ends lost 6 bases at V and 7 bases at J; junction bases unmatched: 12. CDR3 sequence: CASSTPGQGYKNEQFF. The CDR3 nucleotides read TGTGCCAGCAGTACCCCGGGACAGGGGTATAAGAATGAGCAGTTCTTC.

This clone came up once. This chain joins TRBV7-2 and TRBJ2-7, with D maybe TRBD2 (7 bases). Germline V gives CDR1 SGHTA, CDR2 FQGNSA. CDR3 length equals 14 residues. Trimming left V 3 bases short and J 7 bases short, with 16 bases between. This CDR3 reads CASSFAGGGAEQYF. The CDR3 DNA follows: TGTGCCAGCAGCTTTGCTGGCGGGGGCGCGGAGCAGTACTTC.

The chain employs TRBV10-1 and TRBJ2-3, with D unclear. The V gene's germline CDR1 is WNHNN and CDR2 SYGVQD (reference sequence). This CDR3 comprises 15 residues. Trimming took off 3 bases at V and 4 bases at J, with 14 bases between the two ends. CDR3 in amino acids: CASSDPRLAADTQYF. In DNA form, the CDR3 reads TGCGCCAGCAGTGACCCCCGTCTCGCGGCAGATACGCAGTATTTT.

This chain links TRBV28 with TRBJ1-5, with 7 bases fitting TRBD1. V lost 5 bases and J lost 0; bases outside the gene matches: 7. The CDR3 spans 16 residues. Germline lookup yields CDR1 MDHEN and CDR2 SYDVKM. CDR3 amino acids: CASSTRDSYSNQPQHF. CDR3 nucleotide sequence: TGTGCCAGCAGTACTCGGGACAGTTATAGCAATCAGCCCCAGCATTTT.

The chain has TRBV28 and TRBJ2-7; 9 nucleotides line up with TRBD1. Unmatched junction bases numbered 8, after V lost 8 bases and J lost 9 bases. Germline V lookup: CDR1 MDHEN, CDR2 SYDVKM. The CDR3 is 12 amino acids. CDR3 bases: TGTGCCAGCCGGGACAGGGCCGCGCGGCAGTACTTC. As protein: CASRDRAARQYF.

The genes are TRBV4-3 and TRBJ2-1; no firm D call. This CDR3 spans 17 amino acids. The germline V and J ends were trimmed by 3 bases and 7 bases, with 22 bases remaining between them. Per the germline V gene, CDR1 is LGHNA and CDR2 is YSLEER. The CDR3 DNA is TGCGCCAGCAGCCAGGCCACCACCGACCCTGCTAGGAATGAGCAGTTCTTC. Its translation: CASSQATTDPARNEQFF.

This chain joins TRBV9 and TRBJ1-1; 7 bases fit TRBD1. The ends lost 5 bases at V and 0 bases at J; junction bases unmatched: 4. Germline assignment: CDR1 SGDLS and CDR2 YYNGEE. The CDR3 consists of 14 residues. Written as DNA, the CDR3 is TGTGCCAGCAGTGGACAGGCGTTGAACACTGAAGCTTTCTTT. This sequence encodes CASSGQALNTEAFF.

The chain employs TRBV10-1 and TRBJ2-1; D ambiguous. This CDR3 is built from 13 residues. Trimming removed 5 bases at V and 6 bases at J, with 11 bases between. Germline-derived CDR1 and CDR2 are WNHNN and SYGVQD (reference sequence). The CDR3 coding sequence is TGCGCCAGCAGTAGTGGACCCATCAATGAGCAGTTCTTC. This codes for CASSSGPINEQFF.

The J gene is TRBJ2-1, the V gene TRBV6-5; TRBD2 agrees at 11 bases. J was trimmed by 7 bases and V by 6 bases; bases with no gene match: 5. The CDR3 has 14 amino acids. The germline V gene has CDR1 MNHEY and CDR2 SVGAGI. The CDR3 coding sequence is TGTGCCAGCAGAATAGCGGGAGGGCAAAATGAGCAGTTCTTC. Protein sequence: CASRIAGGQNEQFF.

The chain uses TRBV30 and TRBJ2-7; TRBD1 matches at 9 bases. Germline lookup yields CDR1 GTSNPN and CDR2 SVGIG (reference sequence). The CDR3 is made up of 15 amino acids. V shed 5 bases, J shed 4 bases, and the junction held 12 bases outside the gene matches. The CDR3 bases are TGTGCCTGGGCACCGTTACAGGGGGCGCGGTACGAGCAGTACTTC. It translates to CAWAPLQGARYEQYF. Complete variable domain (other parts from reference TRBV30 and TRBJ2-7): SQTIHQWPATLVQPVGSPLSLECTVEGTSNPNLYWYRQAAGRGLQLLFYSVGIGQISSEVPQNLSASRPQDRQFILSSKKLLLSDSGFYLCAWAPLQGARYEQYFGPGTRLTVT.

This clone was picked up one time. The chain has TRBV2 and TRBJ2-1, with D tentatively TRBD2 (5 bases). V lost 6 bases and J 0 bases, leaving 18 bases between the germline ends. Germline lookup yields CDR1 SNHLY and CDR2 FYNNEI. The CDR3 totals 17 residues. The CDR3 loop reads CASSTAPERHSYNEQFF. CDR3 sequence (DNA): TGTGCCAGCAGCACGGCCCCAGAGCGGCACTCCTACAATGAGCAGTTCTTC. Looking up the rest from reference TRBV2 and TRBJ2-1 gives the full variable domain: EPEVTQTPSHQVTQMGQEVILRCVPISNHLYFYWYRQILGQKVEFLVSFYNNEISEKSEIFDDQFSVERPDGSNFTLKIRSTKLEDSAMYFCASSTAPERHSYNEQFFGPGTRLTVL.